These T cell receptor beta chains were read from a single sample in a study of cytomegalovirus exposure and HLA in healthy donors. Repertoires were generated with immunoSEQ multiplex PCR, while TCRdb's copy carries only in-frame clones and drops some. The sample yields fewer than 250,000 clones, nearly 80% seen once. Sequencing was carried out using PBMCs. The receptors stem from a man younger than 30 in good health and CMV-seronegative. Each CDR3 is given with its conserved first and last residue. The D gene is left open where the match is weak. Only some rows state a clone size, as once, few, many or a class for expanded clones.

size,length,V,J,D,DNA,CDR3
-,18,TRBV28,TRBJ2-3,-,TGTGCCAGCAGTTTAGTGAGGGGGGGGAAACTAAGGGCAGATACGCAGTATTTT,CASSLVRGGKLRADTQYF
-,12,TRBV5-6,TRBJ2-7,-,TGTGCCAGCAGCTTGTTAACTTACGAGCAGTACTTC,CASSLLTYEQYF
-,18,TRBV7-2,TRBJ2-1,TRBD2,TGTGCCAGCAGCACTTGGGTGGGCGGTAGCGGGGGGGCAGATGAGCAGTTCTTC,CASSTWVGGSGGADEQFF
-,15,TRBV6-5,TRBJ2-3,-,TGTGCCAGCAGTTACGCGGGGCCCCCCACAGATACGCAGTATTTT,CASSYAGPPTDTQYF
-,13,TRBV10-3,TRBJ2-5,-,TGTGCCATCAGTGAACCTAATGGTCAGACCCAGTACTTC,CAISEPNGQTQYF
-,14,TRBV5-5,TRBJ2-1,-,TGTGCCAGCAGCCCCAGGGGCCCGTCCGATGAGCAGTTCTTC,CASSPRGPSDEQFF
-,10,TRBV30,TRBJ2-7,-,TGTGCCGCAGGGGTCTACGAGCAGTACTTC,CAAGVYEQYF
few,17,TRBV7-9,TRBJ2-4,TRBD1,TGTGCCAGCAGCCCAGACTCCCCCCAACAGGGGAAAAACATTCAGTACTTC,CASSPDSPQQGKNIQYF
-,14,TRBV30,TRBJ2-1,TRBD2,TGTGCCTGGGTTAGCGGGAGCTCCTACAATGAGCAGTTCTTC,CAWVSGSSYNEQFF
-,19,TRBV5-4,TRBJ2-7,TRBD2,TGTGCCAGCAGCTGGGGACTAGCGGGAGAATTGTATATCGCCTACGAGCAGTACTTC,CASSWGLAGELYIAYEQYF
few,14,TRBV2,TRBJ1-1,-,TGTGCCAGCAGTGACCCCCCATCGAACACTGAAGCTTTCTTT,CASSDPPSNTEAFF
-,16,TRBV7-9,TRBJ1-1,-,TGTGCCAGCAGCTTCCTTCCAGGGGAAATGAACACTGAAGCTTTCTTT,CASSFLPGEMNTEAFF
-,15,TRBV29-1,TRBJ2-5,-,TGCAGCGTTCGTCGATCCGGGACACCCCAAGAGACCCAGTACTTC,CSVRRSGTPQETQYF
-,13,TRBV27,TRBJ1-3,-,TGTGCCACCATGGGCTTACCTGGAAACACCATATATTTT,CATMGLPGNTIYF
-,13,TRBV12-5,TRBJ2-7,-,TGTGCTAGTGGATTACAGGGTATCGACGAGCAGTACTTC,CASGLQGIDEQYF
-,18,TRBV11-3,TRBJ2-1,TRBD1,TGTGCCAGCAGCTCGTCTTTTGGGGGGACAGGGGGCGAGGGTGAGCAGTTCTTC,CASSSSFGGTGGEGEQFF
-,15,TRBV2,TRBJ2-1,TRBD2,TGTGCCAGCCTATTTAGCGGGGGGGCAGGGAATGAGCAGTTCTTC,CASLFSGGAGNEQFF
-,15,TRBV13,TRBJ2-5,-,TGTGCCAGCAGCCGCAGACAGGGAGGAGGGGAGACCCAGTACTTC,CASSRRQGGGETQYF
-,13,TRBV28,TRBJ2-5,-,TGTGCCGGCTGCGCGAGGGCTAGAGAGACCCAGTACTTC,CAGCARARETQYF
-,15,TRBV7-6,TRBJ1-5,-,TGTGCCAGCAGCTCCTCCGGGACATCAAATCAGCCCCAGCATTTT,CASSSSGTSNQPQHF
-,14,TRBV29-1,TRBJ2-1,TRBD2,TGCAGCGTTCGGACTAGCGGGAGTCTACGGGAGCAGTTCTTC,CSVRTSGSLREQFF
once,15,TRBV5-8,TRBJ1-1,-,TGTGCCAGCAGCTCCGGGACACTCCTGAACACTGAAGCTTTCTTT,CASSSGTLLNTEAFF
-,14,TRBV13,TRBJ1-1,TRBD1,TGTGCCAGCAGCTCGAGTTTAAGAGGGGGCGAAGCTTTCTTT,CASSSSLRGGEAFF